One and the same sample provided the 21 T cell receptor beta chains below, sequenced in a study of blood T cell repertoires in COVID-19. The table came from immunoSEQ multiplex PCR; TCRdb's copy has only in-frame clones and leaves some out. Of around 25,000 clones detected, about four fifths appear once; the ten largest clones hold 67%. Sequenced material: peripheral blood. Source of these receptors: a man in his 70s with acute or convalescent COVID-19.

The chain joins TRBV7-8 to TRBJ2-3; D is unclear. The ends were cut back, 4 bases at V and 6 bases at J, with 5 bases in the middle. The CDR3 has 11 residues. The germline gives CDR1 SGHVS, CDR2 FQNEAQ. The DNA for the CDR3 is TGTGCCAGCAGCTCTTTGGATACGCAGTATTTT. Translating gives CASSSLDTQYF.

The CDR3 spells CASSLGIGGPTDTQYF. For the CDR3, the DNA is TGTGCCAGCAGCTTAGGTATCGGGGGGCCAACAGATACGCAGTATTTT. The chain has TRBV7-6 and TRBJ2-3, with D tentatively TRBD2 (7 bases). This CDR3 has 16 residues. Germline CDR1 SGHVS, CDR2 FNYEAQ. V was clipped by 1 base and J by 3 bases, with 14 bases between them.

The chain uses TRBV19 and TRBJ2-1, with D unclear. Trimming stripped 6 bases from V and 2 bases from J, with 5 bases between. Germline V lookup: CDR1 LNHDA, CDR2 SQIVND (reference sequence). The CDR3 sequence is 12 residues long. This CDR3 reads CASSTTYNEQFF. DNA for the CDR3: TGTGCCAGTAGCACAACCTACAATGAGCAGTTCTTC.

V gene TRBV5-1 combines with J gene TRBJ1-1, with D perhaps matching TRBD1 (6 bases). Trimming took off 7 bases at V and 1 base at J, with 17 bases between the two ends. This CDR3 comprises 15 residues. Germline-derived CDR1 and CDR2 are SGHRS and YFSETQ. The DNA of the CDR3 is TGCGCCAGCCGACTGCGGGGGCCGGAGAACACTGAAGCTTTCTTT. It specifies CASRLRGPENTEAFF.

The chain is built from TRBV6-6 and TRBJ1-1, with D possibly being TRBD1 (5 bases). V lost 6 bases, J lost 1 base, and 12 bases lay in between. Germline CDR1 MNHNY, CDR2 SVGAGI (reference sequence). The length of the CDR3 is 14 residues. The CDR3, as DNA: TGTGCCAGCAGCCCTGTGGGGGGGAACACTGAAGCTTTCTTT. This translates into CASSPVGGNTEAFF.

The rearrangement joins TRBV5-4 to TRBJ2-7; maybe TRBD1 (5 bases). V was cut by 2 bases and J by 6 bases, with 15 bases left in between. The germline CDR1 and CDR2 sequences are SGHNT and YYREEE (reference sequence). The CDR3 length is 14 residues. CDR3 nucleotides: TGTGCCAGCAGCTTAAAGACAGACCTTGGCGAGCAGTACTTC. It yields the protein CASSLKTDLGEQYF.

The V gene is TRBV7-2, the J gene TRBJ2-3; TRBD2 agrees at 7 bases. The V segment lost 5 bases and the J segment 0 bases; nucleotides outside the gene matches: 2. Germline V gives CDR1 SGHTA, CDR2 FQGNSA. This CDR3 spans 14 amino acids. CDR3 sequence: CASSGLGSTDTQYF. The CDR3 bases are TGTGCCAGCAGCGGACTAGGGAGCACAGATACGCAGTATTTT.

The chain employs TRBV4-3 and TRBJ2-2, with a weak D call TRBD1 (6 bases). This CDR3 region has 15 residues. Trimming removed 4 bases from V and 0 bases from J, with 9 bases in between. Germline CDR1 LGHNA, CDR2 YSLEER. CDR3 in DNA: TGCGCCAGCAGCCGGGACAACTCGAACACCGGGGAGCTGTTTTTT. It specifies CASSRDNSNTGELFF.

The CDR3 is CASSPWHGQGFGEQFF. CDR3 DNA: TGTGCCAGCAGCCCTTGGCATGGACAGGGGTTCGGTGAGCAGTTCTTC. The rearrangement joins TRBV9 to TRBJ2-1, with TRBD1 identical over 9 bases. This CDR3 has 16 residues. The trim removed 4 bases at V and 9 bases at J, leaving 14 bases unmatched. CDR1 SGDLS and CDR2 YYNGEE come from the germline V gene. Full variable domain (missing parts from reference TRBV9 and TRBJ2-1): DSGVTQTPKHLITATGQRVTLRCSPRSGDLSVYWYQQSLDQGLQFLIQYYNGEERAKGNILERFSAQQFPDLHSELNLSSLELGDSALYFCASSPWHGQGFGEQFFGPGTRLTVL.

The chain combines TRBV10-3 with TRBJ2-7; maybe TRBD2 (7 bases). This CDR3 has 16 amino acids. Germline-derived CDR1 and CDR2 are ENHRY and SYGVKD. Deletions cut 8 bases from V and 2 bases from J, with 22 bases between. The CDR3 sequence: CAIGGGGERSTYEQYF. DNA of the CDR3: TGTGCCATCGGGGGGGGCGGGGAGCGTTCTACCTACGAGCAGTACTTC.

The rearrangement links TRBV25-1 to TRBJ2-3; 15 nucleotides match TRBD2. The V segment lost 2 bases and the J segment 0 bases; nucleotides outside the gene matches: 3. This CDR3 has 18 residues. Germline CDR1 is MGHDK and CDR2 is SYGVNS. The CDR3 DNA reads TGTGCCAGCAGTGAACGCGGGACTAGCGGGGGGAGCACAGATACGCAGTATTTT. Amino acids: CASSERGTSGGSTDTQYF.

The chain links TRBV5-4 to TRBJ2-1, with TRBD2 as a possible D gene (7 bases). Trimming took 4 bases from V and 2 from J, leaving 16 bases between them. CDR1 SGHNT and CDR2 YYREEE come from the germline V gene (reference sequence). The CDR3 totals 16 residues. CDR3 loop: CASSLGGRGTYNEQFF. In nucleotides, the CDR3 is TGTGCCAGCAGCCTGGGGGGGAGGGGGACCTACAATGAGCAGTTCTTC.

In DNA, the CDR3 is TGTGCCTGGGATGGGGCAGGGGGGCCCACTAATGAAAAACTGTTTTTT. Encoded protein: CAWDGAGGPTNEKLFF. V usage is TRBV30 and J usage is TRBJ1-4; 7 bases match TRBD1. Germline CDR1 is GTSNPN and CDR2 is SVGIG (reference sequence). The CDR3 has 16 amino acids. V dropped 5 bases and J dropped 2; count of bases not matched to a gene: 11.

This chain uses TRBV19 with TRBJ1-1, with a tentative D call TRBD1 (6 bases). The CDR3 is 16 amino acids. Trimming took 7 bases from V and 0 from J, leaving 18 bases between them. The V gene's germline CDR1 is LNHDA and CDR2 SQIVND (reference sequence). The CDR3 sequence is CASTSGHRYLNTEAFF. In DNA, the CDR3 is TGTGCCAGTACCTCGGGACACCGTTATTTGAACACTGAAGCTTTCTTT.

J is TRBJ2-7 and V is TRBV18; 8 positions match TRBD1. Germline V gives CDR1 KGHSH, CDR2 LQKENI. Trimming cost V 2 bases and J 3 bases; bases outside gene matches: 6. The CDR3 sequence is 15 residues long. In nucleotides, the CDR3 is TGTGCCAGCTCACCAAACGGACAGGGCCTCTACGAGCAGTACTTC. Translation: CASSPNGQGLYEQYF.

This clone came up a few times. V and J are TRBV9 and TRBJ2-3; the D gene is possibly TRBD2 (6 bases). V was pared by 0 bases and J by 9 bases, with 20 bases between. CDR1 is SGDLS, CDR2 YYNGEE, per germline. The CDR3 covers 16 residues. CDR3 DNA: TGTGCCAGCAGCGTAGACCGAGGTAGCGGAGGCAACACGCAGTATTTT. It yields the protein CASSVDRGSGGNTQYF.

The chain joins TRBV6-5 to TRBJ1-1; D is unresolved. The CDR3 extends over 14 amino acids. Trimming cost V 2 bases and J 4 bases, with 11 bases left between them. Germline assignment: CDR1 MNHEY and CDR2 SVGAGI. The CDR3 bases are TGTGCCAGCAGTTACGACCCGGGAGGCACTGAAGCTTTCTTT. Its protein is CASSYDPGGTEAFF.

The chain links TRBV11-2 to TRBJ1-2; D possibly corresponds to TRBD1 (6 bases). The CDR3 length is 15 residues. In germline, CDR1 is SGHAT, CDR2 FQNNGV. V was shortened by 5 bases and J by 0 bases, with 13 bases between the two germline ends. The CDR3 nucleotides are TGTGCCAGCAGCCTGAGGGGGGGGACTAACTATGGCTACACCTTC. Translated, it gives CASSLRGGTNYGYTF. The full variable domain, completed using reference TRBV11-2 and TRBJ1-2, is EAGVAQSPRYKIIEKRQSVAFWCNPISGHATLYWYQQILGQGPKLLIQFQNNGVVDDSQLPKDRFSAERLKGVDSTLKIQPAKLEDSAVYLCASSLRGGTNYGYTFGSGTRLTVV.

This chain links TRBV5-5 with TRBJ2-5, with D possibly being TRBD2 (5 bases). The germline CDR1 and CDR2 sequences are SGHKS and YYEKEE (reference sequence). V was trimmed by 4 bases and J by 2 bases, leaving 15 bases between them. This CDR3 is 15 amino acids long. The CDR3 loop reads CASSRAGSPQETQYF. CDR3 DNA: TGTGCCAGCAGCCGGGCGGGTAGCCCTCAAGAGACCCAGTACTTC.

V is TRBV7-2 and J is TRBJ2-3; D perhaps matches TRBD2 (6 bases). The CDR3 is 14 amino acids. Looked up from germline, CDR1 is SGHTA and CDR2 is FQGNSA. With 5 bases removed from V and 5 bases from J, the gap between germline ends came to 14 bases. The CDR3 protein is CASSLGTLQDTQYF. CDR3 sequence (DNA): TGTGCCAGCAGCCTAGGGACTCTTCAAGATACGCAGTATTTT.

The rearrangement joins TRBV10-3 to TRBJ2-2; 8 bases fit TRBD1. In germline, CDR1 is ENHRY, CDR2 SYGVKD. J gave up 7 bases and V 3 bases, and 4 bases lay outside the gene matches. This CDR3 region has 14 residues. CDR3 residues: CAISDDRGLGELFF. The CDR3 bases are TGTGCCATCAGTGACGACAGGGGCCTCGGGGAGCTGTTTTTT.